This TCR beta chain is drawn from a study of blood T cell repertoires in COVID-19. Across the study: In each case, the material was cDNA or gDNA derived from T cells, B-cell-depleted T cells, or PBMCs.

This clone was detected only once. Clones were sequenced by immunoSEQ multiplex PCR, and TCRdb holds only the in-frame ones, with some missing. The table shows about 30,000 clones, with approximately 85% occurring only once. The CDR3 spans 14 residues. Trimming pared 5 bases from V and 5 bases from J, leaving 13 bases between. Germline V CDR1 and CDR2: SGHNT, YENEEA. The clonotype comes from a man older than 75 with active COVID-19. The sequencing input was peripheral blood. This sequence joins TRBV11-3 and TRBJ2-1, with D tentatively TRBD2 (6 bases). The CDR3, as DNA: TGTGCCAGCAGCGGGACTGGAGGGAACAATGAGCAGTTCTTC. It codes for CASSGTGGNNEQFF.